Reported below is one T cell receptor (beta chain). Germline CDR1 and CDR2: MGHRA and YSYEKL. The V gene lost 0 bases and the J gene lost 16 bases, with 13 bases spanning the gap. The CDR3 contains 13 residues. These data are taken from a study of regulatory T cells in long-lasting Graves disease. iRepertoire HTBI primers and Arm-PCR of CDR3 regions built TCR beta libraries. TCRdb re-derived calls from the multiplex PCR reads in MiXCR, one entry per CDR3 protein. This sample yields approximately 300,000 distinct CDR3 sequences, of which more than 15% are seen a single time; about 38% belongs to the top ten. Documented time point: newly diagnosed GD, antithyroid drugs for less than 3 months. Following extraction of RNA from PBMCs, that RNA was used to make the TCR library.

Sample: peripheral blood mononuclear cells (PBMCs), taken at new diagnosis, from a patient treated with antithyroid drugs. The gene calls are TRBV4-1 and TRBJ1-6; D gene uncertain. This TCR derives from a female donor with Graves disease. The CDR3 loop is CASSQEGRQPLHF. For the CDR3, the DNA is TGCGCCAGCAGCCAAGAAGGGAGGCAGCCTCTCCACTTT.